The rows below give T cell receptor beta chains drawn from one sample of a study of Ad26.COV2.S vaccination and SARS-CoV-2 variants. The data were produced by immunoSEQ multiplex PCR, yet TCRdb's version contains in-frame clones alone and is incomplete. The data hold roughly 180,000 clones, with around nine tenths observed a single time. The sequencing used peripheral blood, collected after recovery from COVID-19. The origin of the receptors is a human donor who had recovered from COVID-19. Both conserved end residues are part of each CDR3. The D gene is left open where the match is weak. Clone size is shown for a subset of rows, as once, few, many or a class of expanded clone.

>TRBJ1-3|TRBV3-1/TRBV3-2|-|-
CASNGQSSGNTIYF
TGTGCCAGCAACGGACAGAGCTCTGGAAACACCATATATTTT
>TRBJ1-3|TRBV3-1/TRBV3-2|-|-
CASSQESTFGNTIYF
TGTGCCAGCAGTCAAGAGTCAACATTCGGAAACACCATATATTTT
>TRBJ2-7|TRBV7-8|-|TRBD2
CASSFGGKSAGVYYEQYF
TGTGCCAGCAGTTTCGGGGGCAAATCAGCGGGGGTTTACTACGAGCAGTACTTC
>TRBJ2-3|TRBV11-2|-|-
CASSLDPPGATDTQYF
TGTGCCAGCAGCTTAGATCCCCCAGGAGCCACAGATACGCAGTATTTT
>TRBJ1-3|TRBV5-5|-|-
CASSLGGGTGNTIYF
TGTGCCAGCAGCTTGGGAGGTGGAACTGGAAACACCATATATTTT
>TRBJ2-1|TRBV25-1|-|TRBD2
CASRSGGAYNEQFF
TGTGCCAGCCGTAGCGGGGGGGCCTACAATGAGCAGTTCTTC
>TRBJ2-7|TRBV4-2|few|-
CASSQDQKAPYEQYF
TGTGCCAGCAGCCAAGATCAGAAGGCCCCCTACGAGCAGTACTTC
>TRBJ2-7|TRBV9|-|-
CASSVEGFPQNEQYF
TGTGCCAGCAGCGTAGAGGGTTTTCCTCAGAACGAGCAGTACTTC
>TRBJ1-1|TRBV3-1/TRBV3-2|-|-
CASSQGGFEAFF
TGTGCCAGCAGCCAAGGGGGCTTTGAAGCTTTCTTT
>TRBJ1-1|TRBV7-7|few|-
CASSSTWGTEAFF
TGTGCTAGCAGCTCCACGTGGGGCACTGAAGCTTTCTTT
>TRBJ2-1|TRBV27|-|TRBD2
CASSYRLARNEQFF
TGTGCCAGCAGTTACCGACTAGCGCGCAATGAGCAGTTCTTC
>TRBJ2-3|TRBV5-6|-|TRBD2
CASSLAGGPNTQYF
TGTGCCAGCAGCTTAGCGGGAGGGCCGAATACGCAGTATTTT
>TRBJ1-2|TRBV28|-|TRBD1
CASSLARTGLGYGYTF
TGTGCCAGCAGTTTAGCCCGGACAGGTTTGGGATATGGCTACACCTTC
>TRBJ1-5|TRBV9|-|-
CASSVDPNQPQHF
TGTGCCAGCAGCGTAGACCCTAATCAGCCCCAGCATTTT
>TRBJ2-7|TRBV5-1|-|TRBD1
CASSGGQLYEQYF
TGCGCCAGCAGCGGGGGACAGCTCTACGAGCAGTACTTC
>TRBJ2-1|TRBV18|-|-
CASSPPVRGLRGNNEQFF
TGTGCCAGCTCACCACCGGTGAGGGGCTTAAGGGGCAACAATGAGCAGTTCTTC
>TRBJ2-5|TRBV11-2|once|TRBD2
CASSPGKAGGGETQYF
TGTGCCAGCAGCCCCGGCAAAGCGGGAGGGGGGGAGACCCAGTACTTC
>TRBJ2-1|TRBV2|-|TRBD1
CASGTGPSQQFF
TGTGCCAGCGGGACAGGACCCTCCCAGCAGTTCTTC
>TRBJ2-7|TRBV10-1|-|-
CASARELTYEQYF
TGCGCCAGTGCCAGGGAACTGACCTACGAGCAGTACTTC
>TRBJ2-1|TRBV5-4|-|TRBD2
CASSVSDSPGLAYNEQFF
TGTGCCAGCAGCGTATCGGACTCTCCGGGACTAGCTTACAATGAGCAGTTCTTC
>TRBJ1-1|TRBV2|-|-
CASRDSGLYTEAFF
TGTGCCAGCAGGGACTCGGGGCTGTACACTGAAGCTTTCTTT
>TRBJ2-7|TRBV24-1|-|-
CATSDGGSSYEQYF
TGTGCCACCAGTGACGGGGGTAGCTCCTACGAGCAGTACTTC
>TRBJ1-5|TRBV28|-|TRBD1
CASSFWGQGVKPQHF
TGTGCCAGCAGTTTTTGGGGACAGGGAGTCAAGCCCCAGCATTTT
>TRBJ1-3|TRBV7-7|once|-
CASSPQTGAGNTIYF
TGTGCTAGCAGCCCCCAGACAGGAGCTGGAAACACCATATATTTT
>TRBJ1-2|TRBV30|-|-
CAWTRSGTRYTF
TGTGCCTGGACCCGTTCCGGGACCCGCTACACCTTC
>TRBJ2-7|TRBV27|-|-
CASSSTGISYEQYF
TGTGCCAGCAGTTCAACAGGGATCTCCTACGAGCAGTACTTC
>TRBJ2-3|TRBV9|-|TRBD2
CASSVGLAGGPDTQYF
TGTGCCAGCAGCGTCGGACTAGCGGGGGGGCCTGATACGCAGTATTTT
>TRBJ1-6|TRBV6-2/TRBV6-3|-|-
CASSSMGPYNSPLHF
TGTGCCAGCAGTTCTATGGGTCCCTATAATTCACCCCTCCACTTT
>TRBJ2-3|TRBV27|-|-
CASSPNRLPRTDTQYF
TGTGCCAGCAGCCCAAACAGACTCCCTCGCACAGATACGCAGTATTTT
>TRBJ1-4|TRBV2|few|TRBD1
CASSSAQGVGEKLFF
TGTGCCAGCAGTTCGGCACAGGGGGTAGGGGAAAAACTGTTTTTT
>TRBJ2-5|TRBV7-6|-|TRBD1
CASSLSTGVGETQYF
TGTGCCAGCAGCTTGAGCACAGGGGTTGGAGAGACCCAGTACTTC
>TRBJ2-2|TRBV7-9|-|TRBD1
CASSPFRDSLSGELFF
TGTGCCAGCAGCCCGTTTCGGGACAGTCTTTCCGGGGAGCTGTTTTTT
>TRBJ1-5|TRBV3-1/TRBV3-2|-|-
CASSQDGLSNQPQHF
TGTGCCAGCAGCCAAGACGGGCTTAGCAATCAGCCCCAGCATTTT
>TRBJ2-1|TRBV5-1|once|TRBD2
CASSWGGNNEQFF
TGCGCCAGCAGCTGGGGGGGAAACAATGAGCAGTTCTTC
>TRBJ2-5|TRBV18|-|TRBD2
CASSPPPIAGAPWEETQYF
TGTGCCAGCTCACCACCACCAATAGCGGGCGCACCTTGGGAAGAGACCCAGTACTTC
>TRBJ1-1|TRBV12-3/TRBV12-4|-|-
CASSLAGTEAFF
TGTGCCAGCAGTTTAGCGGGGACTGAAGCTTTCTTT
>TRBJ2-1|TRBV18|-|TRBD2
CANSPLAGAYNEQFF
TGTGCCAACTCACCGCTAGCGGGCGCCTACAATGAGCAGTTCTTC
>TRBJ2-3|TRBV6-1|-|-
CASSESLGARTDTQYF
TGTGCCAGCAGTGAAAGTCTAGGGGCCCGCACAGATACGCAGTATTTT
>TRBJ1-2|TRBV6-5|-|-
CASSYGVATYGYTF
TGTGCCAGCAGTTACGGGGTAGCGACCTATGGCTACACCTTC
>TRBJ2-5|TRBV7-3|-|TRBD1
CASSPPGQGGPQYF
TGTGCCAGCAGCCCTCCGGGACAGGGGGGGCCCCAGTACTTC
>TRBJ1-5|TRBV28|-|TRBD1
CASSLGGGGVWNQPQHF
TGTGCCAGCAGCCTGGGAGGGGGCGGGGTTTGGAATCAGCCCCAGCATTTT
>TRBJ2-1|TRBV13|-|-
CASSLGGRGARGNEQFF
TGTGCCAGCAGCTTAGGAGGGAGGGGGGCCAGGGGCAATGAGCAGTTCTTC
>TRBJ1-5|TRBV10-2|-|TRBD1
CASSSLQGNQPQHF
TGCGCCAGCAGTTCCTTACAGGGGAATCAGCCCCAGCATTTT
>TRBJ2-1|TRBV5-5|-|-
CASSSQGGEQFF
TGTGCCAGCAGCTCCCAGGGAGGAGAGCAGTTCTTC
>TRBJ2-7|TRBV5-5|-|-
CASSLGSATAYEQYF
TGTGCCAGCAGCTTGGGGTCAGCGACGGCCTACGAGCAGTACTTC
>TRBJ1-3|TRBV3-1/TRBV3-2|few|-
CASSPSGNTIYF
TGTGCCAGCAGTCCCTCTGGAAACACCATATATTTT
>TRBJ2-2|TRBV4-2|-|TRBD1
CASKQDDRGHNTGELFF
TGTGCCAGCAAACAAGACGACAGGGGGCATAACACCGGGGAGCTGTTTTTT
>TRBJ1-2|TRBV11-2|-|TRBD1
CASYDRGMGYGYTF
TGTGCCAGCTACGACAGGGGTATGGGCTATGGCTACACCTTC
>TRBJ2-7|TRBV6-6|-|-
CASSYTGGYEQYF
TGTGCCAGCAGTTACACAGGTGGCTACGAGCAGTACTTC
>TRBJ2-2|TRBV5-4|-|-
CASSLAKGRLGELFF
TGTGCCAGCAGCTTGGCCAAGGGGCGGCTCGGGGAGCTGTTTTTT
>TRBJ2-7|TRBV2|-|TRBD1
CASSRGQGERQYF
TGTGCCAGCAGCCGGGGACAGGGCGAGAGGCAGTACTTC
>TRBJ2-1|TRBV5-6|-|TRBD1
CASSPANRGSEFF
TGTGCCAGCAGCCCAGCCAACAGGGGATCGGAGTTCTTC
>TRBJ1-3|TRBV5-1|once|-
CASSFGDKGNTIYF
TGCGCCAGCAGCTTCGGGGATAAAGGAAACACCATATATTTT